The sequence of this TCR beta chain was determined in a study of blood T cell repertoires in COVID-19 (dated by TCRdb to 2020 to 2021). Broadly, across the study: Samples from collaborators originated in the United States, Italy and Spain and spanned both the acute and convalescent phases of COVID-19. Samples were obtained from the ongoing ImmuneRACE study (first 160 participants) and from over 1,000 subjects provided by 6 global collaborators. Deeply sampled blood TCRbeta repertoires from subjects exposed to, actively infected with, or recovered from COVID-19 were included in the dataset. A freely available public database, intended as a resource for researchers studying the immune response to SARS-CoV-2, is where the repertoires were released. Where available, HLA class I and class II types were obtained from metadata supplied by the sample provider rather than from assay-based typing. The material from the prospective study consisted of cDNA or gDNA derived from T cells, B-cell-depleted T cells, or PBMCs. A de-identified subject ID, COVID-19 status, age in years and sex were almost always included in the sample metadata.

General conclusions and limits of the study: The quantity of clinical and demographic metadata differed by source and by participant and was supplied without curation.

TCRbeta CDR3 regions were amplified from genomic DNA by means of the immunoSEQ Assay, a bias-controlled multiplex PCR. The study's processing was this. The number of nucleated cells in each sample was estimated by amplification of reference gene primers within the assay. To quantify the absolute abundance of each unique TCRbeta CDR3 rearrangement, sequence reads were collapsed and filtered. Productive Simpson clonality was computed per sample as the square root of Simpson's diversity index over productive rearrangements. What TCRdb holds here is the immuneACCESS table cut down to in-frame rearrangements. Part of the clones is not present; checked against another copy, under half of the missing clones reflect an unresolved V gene, and the others are unexplained. For V, J and clone size, that table is used; D and trimming come from the DNA. The sample records roughly 150,000 clones, 85% to 90% of which are singletons. Roughly 14% of the sample is held by the ten biggest clonotypes.

About this clone: It lacks a known antigen. No clone much larger than this one lies a single base away; base qualities are absent.

In the germline V gene, CDR1 corresponds to MDHEN and CDR2 to SYDVKM. Trimming leaves V shorter by 6 bases and J shorter by 5 bases, with the junction holding 6 bases beyond the gene matches. Its CDR3 holds 14 amino acids, cysteine through phenylalanine. The CDR3 DNA has 42 bases and is translated from base 1. Each collaborating institution followed its own protocols to collect whole blood in K2EDTA tubes. For TCRbeta analysis, collaborator samples were shipped as frozen whole blood, as isolated PBMCs, or as DNA extracted from either sample type. The source is a woman aged 40 to 50 with acute or convalescent COVID-19. The specimen sequenced was peripheral blood. The chain is assembled from TRBV28 and TRBJ2-2; TRBD2 agrees with 7 junctional bases. This receptor carries the CDR3 CASSIMRGTGELFF. The bases read TGTGCCAGCAGCATAATGCGGGGGACCGGGGAGCTGTTTTTT.